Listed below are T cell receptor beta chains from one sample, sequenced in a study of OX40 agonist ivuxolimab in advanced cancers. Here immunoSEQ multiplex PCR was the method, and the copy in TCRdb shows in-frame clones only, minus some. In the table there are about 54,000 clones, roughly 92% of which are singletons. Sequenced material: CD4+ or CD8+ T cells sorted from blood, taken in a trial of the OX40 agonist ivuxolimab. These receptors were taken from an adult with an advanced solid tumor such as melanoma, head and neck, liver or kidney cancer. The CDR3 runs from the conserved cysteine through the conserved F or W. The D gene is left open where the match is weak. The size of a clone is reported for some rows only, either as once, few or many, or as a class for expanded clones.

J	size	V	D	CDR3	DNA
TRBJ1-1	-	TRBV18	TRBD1	CASSPIGTGRGPRTEAFF	TGTGCCAGCTCACCGATTGGGACAGGGAGGGGACCGAGGACTGAAGCTTTCTTT
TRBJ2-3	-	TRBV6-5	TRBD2	CASSYSLAGEDTQYF	TGTGCCAGCAGTTACAGCCTAGCGGGGGAGGATACGCAGTATTTT
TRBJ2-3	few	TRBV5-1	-	CASSSDGASTDTQYF	TGCGCCAGCAGCTCCGACGGGGCTAGCACAGATACGCAGTATTTT
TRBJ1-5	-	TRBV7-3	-	CASSPEGNQPQHF	TGTGCCAGCAGCCCCGAGGGAAATCAGCCCCAGCATTTT
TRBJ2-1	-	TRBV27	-	CASSPMPIARESFF	TGTGCCAGCAGTCCTATGCCAATTGCTAGAGAGTCGTTCTTC
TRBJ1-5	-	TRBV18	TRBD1	CASSGQGTDQPQHF	TGTGCCAGCTCCGGACAGGGGACCGATCAGCCCCAGCATTTT
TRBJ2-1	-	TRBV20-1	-	CSARDNLGRFF	TGCAGTGCTAGAGATAACCTTGGAAGGTTCTTC
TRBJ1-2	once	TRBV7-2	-	CASSPDASYGYTF	TGTGCCAGCAGTCCCGATGCCTCCTATGGCTACACCTTC
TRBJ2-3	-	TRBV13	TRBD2	CASSLSLGLAGVIGAQYF	TGTGCCAGCAGCTTAAGCTTAGGACTAGCGGGAGTTATTGGGGCGCAGTATTTT
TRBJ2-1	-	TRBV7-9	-	CASRPSPPNEQFF	TGTGCCAGCAGACCCTCCCCCCCCAATGAGCAGTTCTTC
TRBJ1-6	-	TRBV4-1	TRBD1	CASSQRGQGYNSPLHF	TGCGCCAGCAGCCAACGTGGACAGGGTTATAATTCACCCCTCCACTTT
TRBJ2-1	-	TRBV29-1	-	CSVEDPSASSYNEQFF	TGCAGCGTTGAAGATCCGTCTGCTAGCTCCTACAATGAGCAGTTCTTC
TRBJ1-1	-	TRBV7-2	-	CASSLRREGTEAFF	TGTGCCAGCAGCTTACGGAGGGAGGGCACTGAAGCTTTCTTT
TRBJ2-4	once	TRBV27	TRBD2	CASRLSGRVREGNIQYF	TGTGCCAGCCGTCTATCGGGAAGGGTACGGGAGGGAAACATTCAGTACTTC
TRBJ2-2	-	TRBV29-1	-	CSVEVKRTGELFF	TGCAGCGTTGAAGTAAAAAGGACCGGGGAGCTGTTTTTT
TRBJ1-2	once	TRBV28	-	CASSFGRGDYGYTF	TGTGCCAGCAGTTTTGGGAGGGGCGACTATGGCTACACCTTC
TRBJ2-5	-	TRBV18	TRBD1	CASSPGQGRETQYF	TGTGCCAGCTCACCCGGACAGGGTCGAGAGACCCAGTACTTC
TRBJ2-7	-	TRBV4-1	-	CASSQDPPSTYEQYF	TGCGCCAGCAGCCAAGATCCCCCCAGCACCTACGAGCAGTACTTC
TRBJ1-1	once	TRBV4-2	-	CASSQEGQYTEAFF	TGTGCCAGCAGCCAAGAAGGGCAATACACTGAAGCTTTCTTT
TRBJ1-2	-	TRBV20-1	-	CSASGAGYTF	TGCAGTGCTTCAGGGGCCGGCTACACCTTC
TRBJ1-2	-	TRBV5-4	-	CASSLYGGTGAGYTF	TGTGCCAGCAGCTTATACGGGGGGACGGGAGCTGGCTACACCTTC
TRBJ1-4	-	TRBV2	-	CASSEGLGVWEKLFF	TGTGCCAGCAGTGAGGGCTTGGGGGTCTGGGAAAAACTGTTTTTT
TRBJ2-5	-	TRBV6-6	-	CASSSTEEETQYF	TGTGCCAGCAGTTCGACAGAAGAAGAGACCCAGTACTTC
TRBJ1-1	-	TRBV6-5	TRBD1	CASSYVGTGGTEAFF	TGTGCCAGCAGTTACGTAGGAACAGGGGGAACTGAAGCTTTCTTT
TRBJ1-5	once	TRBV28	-	CASSSDPQPQHF	TGTGCCAGCAGTTCTGACCCCCAGCCCCAGCATTTT
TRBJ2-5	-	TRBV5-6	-	CASSPEAVETQYF	TGTGCCAGCAGCCCAGAAGCGGTTGAGACCCAGTACTTC
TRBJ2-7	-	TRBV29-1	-	CSVEGMSGSYEQYF	TGCAGCGTTGAAGGGATGAGCGGATCCTACGAGCAGTACTTC
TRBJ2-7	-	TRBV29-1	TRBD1	CSVSGTGTYEQYF	TGCAGCGTTTCCGGGACAGGGACCTACGAGCAGTACTTC
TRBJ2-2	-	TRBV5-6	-	CASSFGLLHGGTGELFF	TGTGCCAGCAGCTTCGGCCTTCTGCACGGGGGCACCGGGGAGCTGTTTTTT
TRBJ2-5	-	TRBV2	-	CASNSQGETQYF	TGTGCCAGCAACTCCCAGGGGGAGACCCAGTACTTC
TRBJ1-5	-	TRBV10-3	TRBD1	CASSPGQGASNQPQHF	TGTGCCAGCAGTCCCGGACAGGGGGCGAGCAATCAGCCCCAGCATTTT
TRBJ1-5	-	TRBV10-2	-	CASSKGQGRGQPQHF	TGCGCCAGCAGTAAGGGGCAGGGTCGGGGTCAGCCCCAGCATTTT
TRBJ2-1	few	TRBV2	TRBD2	CASIQGLAGGTDGEQFF	TGTGCCAGCATCCAGGGACTAGCGGGGGGCACTGACGGTGAGCAGTTCTTC
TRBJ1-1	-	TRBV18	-	CASSQSPPGDTEAFF	TGTGCCAGCTCACAATCCCCCCCAGGGGACACTGAAGCTTTCTTT
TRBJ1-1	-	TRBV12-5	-	CASGPRRGTEAFF	TGTGCTAGTGGTCCTCGGAGGGGGACTGAAGCTTTCTTT
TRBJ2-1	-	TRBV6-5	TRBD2	CASSYGTSAYNEQFF	TGTGCCAGCAGTTATGGGACTAGCGCATACAATGAGCAGTTCTTC
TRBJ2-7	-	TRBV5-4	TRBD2	CASSLIAGVFGEQYF	TGTGCCAGCAGCTTGATAGCGGGAGTTTTTGGCGAGCAGTACTTC
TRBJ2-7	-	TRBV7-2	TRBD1	CASSYSGGYEQYF	TGTGCCAGCAGCTACTCAGGGGGCTACGAGCAGTACTTC
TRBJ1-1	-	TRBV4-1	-	CASSQALLRRVTEAFF	TGCGCCAGCAGCCAAGCCCTTTTGAGGAGAGTCACTGAAGCTTTCTTT
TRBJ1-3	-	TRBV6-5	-	CASRSSGNTIYF	TGTGCCAGCAGGTCCTCTGGAAACACCATATATTTT
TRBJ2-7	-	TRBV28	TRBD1	CASSPQGQGTYEQYF	TGTGCCAGCAGCCCCCAGGGACAGGGAACCTACGAGCAGTACTTC
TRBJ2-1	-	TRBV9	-	CASSVEVAGAEQFF	TGTGCCAGCAGCGTAGAGGTCGCGGGGGCGGAGCAGTTCTTC